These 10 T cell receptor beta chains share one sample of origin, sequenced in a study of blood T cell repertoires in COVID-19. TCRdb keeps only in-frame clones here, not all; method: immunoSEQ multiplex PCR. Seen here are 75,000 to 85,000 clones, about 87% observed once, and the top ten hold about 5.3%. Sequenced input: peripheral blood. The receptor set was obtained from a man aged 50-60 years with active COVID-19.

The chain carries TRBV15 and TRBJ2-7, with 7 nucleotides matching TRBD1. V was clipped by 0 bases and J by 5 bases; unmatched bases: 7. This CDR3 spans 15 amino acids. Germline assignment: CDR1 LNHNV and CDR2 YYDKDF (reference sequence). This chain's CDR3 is CATSRDERQGDEQYF. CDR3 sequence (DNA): TGTGCCACCAGCAGAGATGAGAGGCAGGGGGACGAGCAGTACTTC.

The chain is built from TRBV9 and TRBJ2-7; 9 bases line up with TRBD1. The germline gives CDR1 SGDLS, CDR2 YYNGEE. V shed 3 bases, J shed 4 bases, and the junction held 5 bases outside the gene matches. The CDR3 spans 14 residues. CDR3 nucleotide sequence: TGTGCCAGCAGCGGGGACAGGGAGGGATACGAGCAGTACTTC. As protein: CASSGDREGYEQYF.

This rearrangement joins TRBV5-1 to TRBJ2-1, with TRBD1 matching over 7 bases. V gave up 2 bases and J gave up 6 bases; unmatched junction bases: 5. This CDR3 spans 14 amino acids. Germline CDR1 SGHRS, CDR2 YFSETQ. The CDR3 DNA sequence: TGCGCCAGCAGCTTACGACAGGGTTTCAATGAGCAGTTCTTC. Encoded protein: CASSLRQGFNEQFF.

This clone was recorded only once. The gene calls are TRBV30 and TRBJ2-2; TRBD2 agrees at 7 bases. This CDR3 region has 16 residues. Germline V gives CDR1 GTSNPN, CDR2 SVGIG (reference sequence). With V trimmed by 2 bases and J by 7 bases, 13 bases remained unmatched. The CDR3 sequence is CAWSSRREGLNGELFF. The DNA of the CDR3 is TGTGCCTGGAGTTCTAGGAGGGAGGGCCTCAACGGGGAGCTGTTTTTT.

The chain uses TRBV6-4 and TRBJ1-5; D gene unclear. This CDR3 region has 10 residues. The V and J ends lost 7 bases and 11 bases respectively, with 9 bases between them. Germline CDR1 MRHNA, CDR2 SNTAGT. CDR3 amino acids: CASTPSSQHF. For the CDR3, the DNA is TGTGCCAGCACCCCTTCCTCCCAGCATTTT.

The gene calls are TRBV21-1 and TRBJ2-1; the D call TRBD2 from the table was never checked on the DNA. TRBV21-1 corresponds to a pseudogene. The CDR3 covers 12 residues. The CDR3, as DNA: TGTGCCAGCAGCAAAGGGACTAGGTGGCAGTTCTTC. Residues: CASSKGTRWQFF.

The chain's CDR3 is CASSLEAGPSYEQYF. CDR3 sequence (DNA): TGTGCCAGCAGCTTAGAGGCAGGGCCTTCCTACGAGCAGTACTTC. The chain joins TRBV7-6 to TRBJ2-7, with D possibly being TRBD1 (5 bases). The CDR3 extends over 15 amino acids. V was clipped by 1 base and J by 1 base, with 11 bases between them. Germline V gene lookup returns CDR1 SGHVS and CDR2 FNYEAQ. Based on the CDR3 plus reference TRBV7-6 and TRBJ2-7, the full variable domain is GAGVSQSPRYKVTKRGQDVALRCDPISGHVSLYWYRQALGQGPEFLTYFNYEAQQDKSGLPNDRFSAERPEGSISTLTIQRTEQRDSAMYRCASSLEAGPSYEQYFGPGTRLTVT.

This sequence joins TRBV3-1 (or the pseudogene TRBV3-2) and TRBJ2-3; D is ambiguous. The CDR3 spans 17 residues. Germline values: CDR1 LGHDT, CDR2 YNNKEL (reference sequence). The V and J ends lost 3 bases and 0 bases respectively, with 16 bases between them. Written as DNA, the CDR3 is TGTGCCAGCAGCCAGGGTAGCCCAACCCATAGCACAGATACGCAGTATTTT. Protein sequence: CASSQGSPTHSTDTQYF.

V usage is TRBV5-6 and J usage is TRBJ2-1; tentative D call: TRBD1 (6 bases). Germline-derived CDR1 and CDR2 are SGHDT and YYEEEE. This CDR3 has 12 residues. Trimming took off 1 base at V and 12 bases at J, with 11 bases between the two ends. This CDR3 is CASSLSRGRQFF. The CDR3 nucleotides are TGTGCCAGCAGCTTGTCCAGGGGTCGGCAGTTCTTC.

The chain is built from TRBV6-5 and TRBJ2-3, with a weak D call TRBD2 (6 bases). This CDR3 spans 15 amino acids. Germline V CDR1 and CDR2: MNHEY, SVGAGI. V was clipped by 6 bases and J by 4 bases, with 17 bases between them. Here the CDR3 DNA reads TGTGCCAGCAGCCGTGGCCTCCCGGGAGCAGATACGCAGTATTTT. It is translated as CASSRGLPGADTQYF.